The 15 T cell receptor beta chains reported below all come from one sample, sequenced in a study of T cells in Graves' hyperthyroidism and ophthalmopathy. It was RNA transcripts that yielded the amplified TCR beta CDR3 regions. Primed by the HTBI set, a first-round RT-PCR was run on the TCR CDR3. TCRdb independently ran MiXCR on the multiplex PCR reads; one entry per CDR3 protein. The sample has around 350,000 distinct CDR3 sequences; roughly 25% are singletons. The sequencing sample was made of blood. Receptors were obtained from a man aged 45 to 65 with Graves' hyperthyroidism.

A note on this clonotype: This may be a read error, as it is one base from a much larger clone. This likely comes from a read error, as the CDR3 has no conserved phenylalanine or tryptophan at its end. The DNA of the CDR3 is TGTGCCAGCAGCCCACAACAAGAGACCCAGTACTCC. This translates into CASSPQQETQYS. This chain links TRBV11-3 with TRBJ2-5; no definite D call. Deletions cut 5 bases from V and 2 bases from J, with 6 bases between. Germline assignment: CDR1 SGHNT and CDR2 YENEEA. CDR3 length: 12 amino acids.

This clonotype showed up just a few times. The chain joins TRBV11-3 to TRBJ1-6; D unclear. From germline, CDR1 is SGHNT and CDR2 YENEEA. V was pared by 5 bases and J by 3 bases, with 14 bases between. CDR3 length: 16 residues. CDR3 bases: TGTGCCAGCAGCCCACGGGGTGTCAGCTATAATTCACCCCTCCACTTT. Protein product: CASSPRGVSYNSPLHF.

CDR3 region: CASSPDRVRDGYTF. The DNA of the CDR3 is TGTGCCAGCAGTCCCGACAGGGTGAGAGATGGCTACACCTTC. This chain links TRBV6-1 with TRBJ1-2, with TRBD1 identical over 7 bases. Germline values: CDR1 MNHNS, CDR2 SASEGT. The CDR3 is 14 amino acids. Trimming at V came to 5 bases and at J to 6 bases, leaving 9 bases not matched to a gene.

This clonotype was observed many times. The chain joins TRBV20-1 to TRBJ2-7, with TRBD1 as a possible D gene (7 bases). This CDR3 contains 11 residues. The V gene lost 5 bases and the J gene lost 5 bases, with 10 bases spanning the gap. Germline V gene lookup returns CDR1 DFQATT and CDR2 SNEGSKA (reference sequence). The CDR3 sequence is CSASRGDEQYF. In DNA, the CDR3 is TGCAGTGCTTCCAGGGGGGACGAGCAGTACTTC.

This chain uses TRBV10-1 with TRBJ1-2; no definite D call. The germline V gene has CDR1 WNHNN and CDR2 SYGVQD (reference sequence). CDR3 length equals 11 residues. The germline V and J ends were trimmed by 3 bases and 8 bases, with 7 bases remaining between them. The CDR3: CASSDNGGYTF. The CDR3 DNA follows: TGCGCCAGCAGTGATAATGGAGGCTACACCTTC.

The genes are TRBV3-1 and TRBJ2-3; TRBD2 matches at 7 bases. The V and J ends lost 4 bases and 5 bases, in that order; junction bases with no gene match: 9. Germline assignment: CDR1 LGHDT and CDR2 YNNKEL (reference sequence). This CDR3 region has 15 residues. The CDR3 loop reads CASSPRASSGDTQYF. The CDR3 nucleotides read TGTGCCAGCAGCCCGCGAGCGTCTAGCGGAGATACGCAGTATTTT.

As for this clonotype: A much more abundant neighbour one base away suggests this may be a read error. The V gene is TRBV7-9, the J gene TRBJ1-2; D is undetermined. The CDR3 is 12 amino acids. Germline-derived CDR1 and CDR2 are SEHNR and FQNEAQ (reference sequence). CDR3 sequence: CASSLLGSGYAF. CDR3 bases: TGTGCCAGCAGCTTATTGGGGTCTGGCTACGCCTTC.

The rearrangement uses TRBV6-2 or TRBV6-3 and TRBJ1-2; 7 bases are shared with TRBD1. The CDR3 runs 12 residues. Germline V gives CDR1 MNHEY, CDR2 SVGEGT. V lost 6 bases to trimming and J lost 4 bases; unmatched junction nucleotides: 2. The CDR3 nucleotides are TGTGCCAGCAGACAGGGGCCCTATGGCTACACCTTC. Encoded protein: CASRQGPYGYTF.

This clonotype has just a few counts. The chain couples TRBV12-3 or TRBV12-4 to TRBJ1-5; 8 bases map to TRBD1. The CDR3 is 15 amino acids. V shed 6 bases, J shed 7 bases, and the junction held 11 bases outside the gene matches. The CDR3 nucleotides are TGTGCCAGCAGCACTACAGGGGGGCGAAGCCAGCCCCAGCATTTT. Protein: CASSTTGGRSQPQHF.

To note about this clonotype: A junction boundary mismatches the germline segment, possibly from a read error. J is TRBJ2-1 and V is TRBV28; 10 nucleotides align to TRBD2. CDR1 and CDR2 from the germline V gene are MDHEN and SYDVKM. The CDR3 sequence is 18 residues long. Here the CDR3 reads CASSPPGLAGVNYNERFF. In DNA, the CDR3 is TGTGCCAGCAGTCCCCCGGGGCTAGCGGGAGTAAACTACAATGAGCGGTTCTTC.

This chain joins TRBV19 and TRBJ1-3; D gene uncertain. Germline V gene lookup returns CDR1 LNHDA and CDR2 SQIVND (reference sequence). V gave up 1 base and J gave up 0 bases, with 10 bases separating them. The CDR3 loop spans 16 amino acids. CDR3 DNA: TGTGCCAGTAGTATAGCTCCTCCAGTCTCTGGAAACACCATATATTTT. This encodes CASSIAPPVSGNTIYF.

This clonotype has ten or more counts. The chain combines TRBV29-1 with TRBJ2-1, with 11 bases lining up with TRBD2. This CDR3 spans 15 amino acids. Germline lookup yields CDR1 SQVTM and CDR2 ANQGSEA. V gave up 3 bases and J gave up 6 bases; unmatched junction bases: 7. This CDR3 reads CSVEGLAGGPNEQFF. The CDR3 nucleotides are TGCAGCGTTGAGGGGCTAGCGGGAGGCCCCAATGAGCAGTTCTTC.

The table lists this clonotype with a few counts. The rearrangement joins TRBV12-3 or TRBV12-4 to TRBJ2-1; D is unclear. The CDR3 loop spans 11 amino acids. The V end lost 8 bases, the J end lost 3 bases, and 5 bases lay between the germline ends. CDR3: CASRSYNEQFF. The CDR3 DNA reads TGTGCCAGCCGCAGCTACAATGAGCAGTTCTTC.

This chain joins TRBV3-1 and TRBJ2-7; D is possibly TRBD2 (7 bases). The CDR3 spans 14 residues. The germline V and J ends were trimmed by 3 bases and 5 bases, with 14 bases remaining between them. Germline CDR1 LGHDT, CDR2 YNNKEL (reference sequence). Here the CDR3 reads CASSQWQGGDEQYF. The CDR3 DNA follows: TGTGCCAGCAGCCAGTGGCAAGGGGGGGACGAGCAGTACTTC.

With regard to this clonotype: The junction differs from germline at one of its ends, possibly a read error. The V call is TRBV18, the J call TRBJ1-2; tentative D call: TRBD1 (6 bases). The CDR3 runs 13 residues. Germline V lookup: CDR1 KGHSH, CDR2 LQKENI. CDR3 nucleotide sequence: TGTGCCAGCTCACCCGACAGGAACTATGGCTACGCCTTC. This encodes CASSPDRNYGYAF.